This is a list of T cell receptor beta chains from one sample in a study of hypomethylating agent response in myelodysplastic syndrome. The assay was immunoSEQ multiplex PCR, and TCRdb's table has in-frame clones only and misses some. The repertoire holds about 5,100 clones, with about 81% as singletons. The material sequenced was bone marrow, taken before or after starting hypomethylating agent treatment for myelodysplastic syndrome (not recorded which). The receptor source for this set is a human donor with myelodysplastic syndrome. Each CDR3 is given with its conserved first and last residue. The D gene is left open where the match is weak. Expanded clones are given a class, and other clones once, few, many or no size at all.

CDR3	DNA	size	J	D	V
CASSLGVGTEAFF	TGTGCCAGCAGCTTGGGGGTAGGCACTGAAGCTTTCTTT	-	TRBJ1-1	-	TRBV5-5
CASSWSSGGGYNEQFF	TGTGCCAGCAGCTGGTCTAGCGGGGGGGGATACAATGAGCAGTTCTTC	-	TRBJ2-1	TRBD2	TRBV7-8
CASRRGGSTGELFF	TGCGCCAGCAGGAGGGGGGGATCCACCGGGGAGCTGTTTTTT	-	TRBJ2-2	-	TRBV5-1
CASSYGGGGEKLFF	TGTGCCAGCAGTTATGGAGGGGGAGGTGAAAAACTGTTTTTT	once	TRBJ1-4	-	TRBV6-5
CAWNLPTISGNEQFF	TGTGCCTGGAATCTCCCCACTATCAGCGGCAATGAGCAGTTCTTC	-	TRBJ2-1	-	TRBV30
CASSLQTASYEQYF	TGTGCCAGCAGCTTGCAGACAGCCTCCTACGAGCAGTACTTC	large	TRBJ2-7	-	TRBV7-3
CASSLVAGGPETQYF	TGCGCCAGCAGCTTGGTAGCGGGGGGGCCGGAGACCCAGTACTTC	-	TRBJ2-5	TRBD2	TRBV5-1
CASSEARGGGEQFF	TGTGCCAGCAGTGAAGCGCGGGGGGGTGGTGAGCAGTTCTTC	-	TRBJ2-1	TRBD2	TRBV2
CASSPHEGGYGYTF	TGTGCCAGCAGTCCCCACGAGGGGGGATATGGCTACACCTTC	-	TRBJ1-2	-	TRBV27
CASSVAYGETQYF	TGTGCCAGCAGCGTAGCTTACGGGGAGACCCAGTACTTC	-	TRBJ2-5	-	TRBV9
CASSVARGLDQPQHF	TGTGCCAGCAGCGTAGCTAGAGGGCTCGACCAGCCCCAGCATTTT	-	TRBJ1-5	-	TRBV9
CASSHTTVDGNTIYF	TGCGCCAGCAGCCATACCACAGTGGATGGAAACACCATATATTTT	-	TRBJ1-3	-	TRBV4-1
CASSAPGLAKNEQFF	TGTGCCAGCAGCGCTCCGGGACTAGCGAAAAATGAGCAGTTCTTC	-	TRBJ2-1	TRBD2	TRBV11-3
CASSEGAEAGGGQETQYF	TGTGCCAGCAGTGAAGGGGCGGAAGCGGGGGGTGGGCAAGAGACCCAGTACTTC	-	TRBJ2-5	TRBD2	TRBV2
CASSYVAGSPDTQYF	TGTGCCAGCAGTTACGTGGCAGGGTCTCCAGATACGCAGTATTTT	once	TRBJ2-3	-	TRBV6-5
CASSPLGGGGTVNTEAFF	TGCGCCAGCAGCCCCCTCGGAGGGGGCGGTACGGTGAACACTGAAGCTTTCTTT	few	TRBJ1-1	TRBD1	TRBV4-1
CASSEGQGTGELFF	TGTGCCAGCAGTGAGGGACAGGGGACCGGGGAGCTGTTTTTT	-	TRBJ2-2	TRBD1	TRBV2
CASSLGQASTDTQYF	TGTGCCAGCAGCTTAGGGCAGGCCAGCACAGATACGCAGTATTTT	-	TRBJ2-3	-	TRBV7-9
CASSQEWLANFEETQYF	TGCGCCAGCAGCCAAGAGTGGCTAGCTAATTTTGAGGAGACCCAGTACTTC	once	TRBJ2-5	-	TRBV4-1
CASSPLPASNQPQHF	TGTGCCAGCTCACCTCTCCCCGCGTCCAATCAGCCCCAGCATTTT	large	TRBJ1-5	-	TRBV18
CASSLGRGGGEQFF	TGTGCCAGCAGCTTGGGTAGGGGCGGGGGTGAGCAGTTCTTC	-	TRBJ2-1	TRBD2	TRBV5-6
CASSAGTGGYEQYF	TGTGCCAGCAGTGCCGGGACAGGGGGGTACGAGCAGTACTTC	-	TRBJ2-7	TRBD1	TRBV2
CASSFQQGSFYEQYF	TGTGCCAGCAGCTTCCAACAGGGATCGTTCTACGAGCAGTACTTC	few	TRBJ2-7	-	TRBV11-2
CASSLGFNSPLHF	TGTGCCAGCAGCTTGGGGTTTAATTCACCCCTCCACTTT	-	TRBJ1-6	-	TRBV5-5
CAWSVGPNEQFF	TGTGCCTGGAGTGTAGGACCTAATGAGCAGTTCTTC	-	TRBJ2-1	-	TRBV30
CASSLVLAGSGDTQYF	TGTGCCAGCAGCTTGGTTCTAGCGGGGTCGGGGGATACGCAGTATTTT	-	TRBJ2-3	TRBD2	TRBV5-4
CASSQDTSLGSAQYF	TGCGCCAGCAGCCAAGACACCTCTCTGGGGTCGGCCCAGTACTTC	few	TRBJ2-5	-	TRBV4-3
CASSWVDTGELFF	TGTGCCAGCAGCTGGGTTGACACCGGGGAGCTGTTTTTT	-	TRBJ2-2	-	TRBV11-3
CASSYPGRSSYEQYF	TGTGCCAGCAGTTACCCCGGCAGGTCCTCCTACGAGCAGTACTTC	-	TRBJ2-7	-	TRBV6-5
CATSTGTGFTDTQYF	TGTGCCACATCGACCGGGACAGGGTTCACAGATACGCAGTATTTT	-	TRBJ2-3	TRBD1	TRBV6-4
CASSVRQGAGEQYF	TGTGCCAGCAGCGTCCGACAGGGGGCAGGGGAGCAGTACTTC	-	TRBJ2-5	TRBD1	TRBV9
CASSSGQQAYEQYF	TGTGCCAGCTCATCTGGACAGCAAGCCTACGAGCAGTACTTC	-	TRBJ2-7	-	TRBV18
CASSVSTDYNEQFF	TGTGCCAGCAGCGTCTCGACGGATTACAATGAGCAGTTCTTC	-	TRBJ2-1	-	TRBV9
CASSVNGAANNSPLHF	TGTGCCAGCAGTGTGAATGGGGCAGCTAATAATTCACCCCTCCACTTT	few	TRBJ1-6	-	TRBV2
CASSYQLAGETQYF	TGTGCCAGCAGTTACCAACTAGCCGGTGAGACCCAGTACTTC	-	TRBJ2-5	-	TRBV6-5
CASSAFLGTDTQYF	TGTGCCAGCAGTGCGTTTCTGGGCACAGATACGCAGTATTTT	-	TRBJ2-3	-	TRBV27
CAWSLREGQPQHF	TGTGCCTGGAGCTTAAGGGAGGGTCAGCCCCAGCATTTT	-	TRBJ1-5	-	TRBV30
CASSFRDRDLYSYNEQFF	TGTGCCAGCAGTTTTCGGGACAGGGACCTCTACTCCTACAATGAGCAGTTCTTC	-	TRBJ2-1	TRBD1	TRBV27
CASSLGRGPPEAFF	TGTGCCAGCAGCTTAGGCAGGGGGCCCCCTGAAGCTTTCTTT	few	TRBJ1-1	TRBD1	TRBV7-9
CASSEFVSDQETQYF	TGCGCCAGCAGTGAGTTCGTCAGCGACCAAGAGACCCAGTACTTC	-	TRBJ2-5	-	TRBV10-2
CASSPSYEQYF	TGTGCCAGCAGTCCGTCCTACGAGCAGTACTTC	-	TRBJ2-7	-	TRBV27
CASSRGEVYDGYTF	TGTGCCAGCAGCCGAGGGGAAGTGTACGACGGCTACACCTTC	-	TRBJ1-2	-	TRBV21-1
CASSSGPQLITDTQYF	TGTGCCAGCAGTTCGGGGCCGCAATTAATCACAGATACGCAGTATTTT	-	TRBJ2-3	-	TRBV5-4
CASSQDDSGGRQQFF	TGTGCCAGCAGCCAAGATGATAGCGGGGGGCGACAGCAGTTCTTC	-	TRBJ2-1	TRBD2	TRBV14
CASRQTANYGYTF	TGTGCCAGCAGACAAACTGCAAACTATGGCTACACCTTC	-	TRBJ1-2	-	TRBV6-5
CASSKGQGNPGELFF	TGTGCCAGTAGTAAGGGACAGGGAAACCCCGGGGAGCTGTTTTTT	-	TRBJ2-2	TRBD1	TRBV19
CTSSQDDLAGGSTDTQYF	TGCACCAGCAGCCAAGACGACCTAGCGGGGGGCAGCACAGATACGCAGTATTTT	-	TRBJ2-3	-	TRBV1
CASSQGSMETQYF	TGTGCCAGCAGCCAAGGGTCAATGGAGACCCAGTACTTC	-	TRBJ2-5	-	TRBV14
CASSLVLGLASTDTQYF	TGTGCCAGCAGCTTAGTACTGGGGCTAGCTAGCACAGATACGCAGTATTTT	once	TRBJ2-3	-	TRBV7-2
CASSLYRLNTGELFF	TGCGCCAGCAGCTTGTACAGGCTGAACACCGGGGAGCTGTTTTTT	-	TRBJ2-2	-	TRBV5-1
CASSSRDRGEGGYTF	TGTGCCAGCAGCAGCCGGGACAGGGGCGAGGGTGGCTACACCTTC	-	TRBJ1-2	-	TRBV21-1
CSVRQGGEEKLFF	TGCAGCGTTCGACAGGGGGGTGAAGAAAAACTGTTTTTT	-	TRBJ1-4	TRBD1	TRBV29-1
CASSSALSGNTIYF	TGTGCCAGCAGTTCAGCGCTCTCTGGAAACACCATATATTTT	-	TRBJ1-3	-	TRBV27
CASSLGPDTQYF	TGTGCCAGCAGCTTAGGTCCAGATACGCAGTATTTT	-	TRBJ2-3	-	TRBV7-9
CASRTRDRGSTNEKLFF	TGTGCCAGTAGAACCCGGGACAGGGGATCAACTAATGAAAAACTGTTTTTT	-	TRBJ1-4	TRBD1	TRBV19
CASSFGGDGYNEQFF	TGTGCCAGCAGCTTTGGGGGGGACGGTTACAATGAGCAGTTCTTC	once	TRBJ2-1	TRBD2	TRBV13
CASSLSGSNYGYTF	TGTGCCAGCAGTTTATCAGGGTCTAACTATGGCTACACCTTC	-	TRBJ1-2	-	TRBV27